The 4 T cell receptor beta chains reported below all come from one sample, sequenced in a study of cytomegalovirus exposure and HLA in healthy donors. Both 60 Vbeta primers and 13 Jbeta primers went into the PCR. The data were produced by immunoSEQ multiplex PCR, yet TCRdb's version contains in-frame clones alone and is incomplete. The sample contains approximately 150,000 clones, roughly 80% of which appear only once. Sequences were obtained from PBMCs. Source of these receptors: a man aged 25 to 45 in good health and CMV-seropositive.

J is TRBJ1-2 and V is TRBV4-2; TRBD1 is a possible D gene (5 bases). CDR1 is LGHNA and CDR2 is YNFKEQ in the germline V gene. V was pared by 0 bases and J by 4 bases, with 24 bases between. There are 19 residues in the CDR3. CDR3 loop: CASSQEGIGAVSRGYGYTF. Written as DNA, the CDR3 is TGTGCCAGCAGCCAAGAGGGGATAGGGGCAGTCTCCCGAGGCTATGGCTACACCTTC.

V and J are TRBV11-3 and TRBJ1-1; 7 bases agree with TRBD1. This CDR3 has 13 amino acids. V dropped 6 bases and J dropped 6; count of bases not matched to a gene: 7. In germline, CDR1 is SGHNT, CDR2 YENEEA. Here the CDR3 DNA reads TGTGCCAGCAGTCTCGACAGGGACGCTGAAGCTTTCTTT. Protein: CASSLDRDAEAFF.

This clone was picked up a small number of times. The J gene is TRBJ2-7, the V gene TRBV28; TRBD1 matches at 8 bases. The J segment lost 5 bases and the V segment lost 7 bases, leaving 13 bases of the junction unmatched. The CDR3 consists of 15 residues. Germline V gene data show CDR1 as MDHEN and CDR2 as SYDVKM. CDR3 residues: CASIKRGRGRDEQYF. The CDR3 DNA is TGTGCCAGCATCAAAAGAGGCAGGGGGCGCGACGAGCAGTACTTC. The entire variable domain, with the rest obtained from reference TRBV28 and TRBJ2-7, is as follows: DVKVTQSSRYLVKRTGEKVFLECVQDMDHENMFWYRQDPGLGLRLIYFSYDVKMKEKGDIPEGYSVSREKKERFSLILESASTNQTSMYLCASIKRGRGRDEQYFGPGTRLTVT.

The table lists this clone with a few counts. The chain joins TRBV25-1 to TRBJ2-5; 7 positions match TRBD2. The CDR3 contains 18 residues. Per the germline V gene, CDR1 is MGHDK and CDR2 is SYGVNS. The V gene end was trimmed by 1 base and the J gene end by 1 base; junction bases not matched to a gene: 12. As DNA, the CDR3 is TGTGCCAGCAGTGAATGGGGGGAGGGCCTAGGCGGCCAAGAGACCCAGTACTTC. Its translation: CASSEWGEGLGGQETQYF.